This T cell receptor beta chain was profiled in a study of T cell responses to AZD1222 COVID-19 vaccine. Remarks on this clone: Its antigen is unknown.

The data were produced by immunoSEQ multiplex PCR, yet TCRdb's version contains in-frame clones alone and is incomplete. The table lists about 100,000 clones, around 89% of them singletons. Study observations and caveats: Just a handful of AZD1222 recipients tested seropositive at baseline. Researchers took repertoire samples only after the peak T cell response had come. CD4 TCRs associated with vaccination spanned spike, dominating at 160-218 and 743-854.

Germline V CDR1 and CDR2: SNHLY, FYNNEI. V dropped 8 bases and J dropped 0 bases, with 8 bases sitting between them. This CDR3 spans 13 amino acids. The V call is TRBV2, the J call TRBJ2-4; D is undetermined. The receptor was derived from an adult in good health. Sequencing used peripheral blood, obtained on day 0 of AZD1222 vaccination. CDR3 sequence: CASGSGAKNIQYF. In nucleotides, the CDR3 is TGTGCCAGCGGTTCGGGAGCCAAAAACATTCAGTACTTC.